A single sample gave rise to the 8 T cell receptor beta chains below, sequenced in a study of T-cell reconstitution after alpha-beta-depleted transplantation in children. Unique molecular identifiers featured in how the TCRbeta library was prepared. TCRdb fed the PCR reads into MiXCR, producing one record per CDR3 protein. The sample carries about 250,000 distinct CDR3 sequences, 20% to 30% recorded once. The sequencing here drew on PBMCs, mostly from graft donor cells, taken 360 days after TCRalphabeta/CD19-depleted stem cell transplant. These receptors were obtained from a female patient aged 2 to 10 who had a stem cell transplant for congenital amegakaryocytic thrombocytopenia, so the T cells may come from the graft donor.

V usage is TRBV5-5 and J usage is TRBJ1-5; D may be TRBD1 (5 bases). The CDR3 has 14 residues. Looked up from germline, CDR1 is SGHKS and CDR2 is YYEKEE (reference sequence). Trimming shortened V by 4 bases and J by 6 bases, and 14 bases separated the two germline ends. The CDR3 DNA is TGTGCCAGCAGCGGAGGGGTTTTAAGTCAGCCCCAGCATTTT. This codes for CASSGGVLSQPQHF.

The chain uses TRBV7-2 and TRBJ1-5; D is possibly TRBD1 (5 bases). The CDR3 has 15 residues. Germline values: CDR1 SGHTA, CDR2 FQGNSA. Trimming removed 3 bases from V and 3 bases from J, with 12 bases in between. CDR3: CASSFGAPYNQPQHF. As DNA, the CDR3 is TGTGCCAGCAGCTTTGGGGCACCTTACAATCAGCCCCAGCATTTT.

This clonotype has a count of ten or more. The chain links TRBV12-3 or TRBV12-4 to TRBJ2-2; the match to TRBD2 covers 7 bases. The junction had 11 bases not matched to a gene; V was cut back by 7 bases and J by 6 bases. CDR3 length equals 15 residues. Here the CDR3 DNA reads TGTGCCAGCACCTACATGACGGGGGGTCCCGGGGAGCTGTTTTTT. This encodes CASTYMTGGPGELFF.

This clonotype was seen a few times. The rearrangement uses TRBV12-3 or TRBV12-4 and TRBJ2-7; 12 bases map to TRBD2. CDR3 length: 16 amino acids. Trimming cost V 3 bases and J 6 bases; bases outside gene matches: 9. The CDR3 sequence is CASSFSPTSGSSEQYF. The CDR3 bases are TGTGCCAGCAGTTTCTCCCCGACTAGCGGGAGTAGCGAGCAGTACTTC.

The gene calls are TRBV12-3 or TRBV12-4 and TRBJ1-1; 10 bases line up with TRBD1. The CDR3 totals 16 residues. The J segment lost 10 bases and the V segment lost 8 bases, leaving 19 bases of the junction unmatched. The CDR3 here is CASLWDRGNAGSVAFF. Here the CDR3 DNA reads TGTGCCAGCCTATGGGACAGGGGCAACGCGGGGTCTGTAGCTTTCTTT.

This CDR3 reads CASSFFTAPAYEQYF. The CDR3 coding sequence is TGTGCCAGCAGTTTTTTCACAGCCCCCGCCTACGAGCAGTACTTC. The V call is TRBV28, the J call TRBJ2-7; D is ambiguous. Per germline, CDR1 MDHEN and CDR2 SYDVKM. The V end was cut by 3 bases, the J end by 2 bases, with 14 bases between. The CDR3 is made up of 15 amino acids.

The chain uses TRBV5-1 and TRBJ1-1, with 9 bases identical to TRBD1. The germline CDR1 and CDR2 sequences are SGHRS and YFSETQ. The CDR3 covers 15 residues. J was trimmed by 11 bases and V by 1 base; bases with no gene match: 12. CDR3 nucleotides: TGCGCCAGCAGCTTGAACCGGGACAGGGTCCCCGGTGCTTTCTTT. Amino acids: CASSLNRDRVPGAFF. The full variable domain, completed using reference TRBV5-1 and TRBJ1-1, is KAGVTQTPRYLIKTRGQQVTLSCSPISGHRSVSWYQQTPGQGLQFLFEYFSETQRNKGNFPGRFSGRQFSNSRSEMNVSTLELGDSALYLCASSLNRDRVPGAFFGQGTRLTVV.

This CDR3 is CASSQGLLVYEQYF. The CDR3, as DNA: TGCGCCAGCAGCCAAGGATTGCTAGTCTACGAGCAGTACTTC. This chain uses TRBV4-3 with TRBJ2-7; the D is unclear. The CDR3 totals 14 residues. V was clipped by 1 base and J by 3 bases, with 10 bases between them. From germline, CDR1 is LGHNA and CDR2 YSLEER.